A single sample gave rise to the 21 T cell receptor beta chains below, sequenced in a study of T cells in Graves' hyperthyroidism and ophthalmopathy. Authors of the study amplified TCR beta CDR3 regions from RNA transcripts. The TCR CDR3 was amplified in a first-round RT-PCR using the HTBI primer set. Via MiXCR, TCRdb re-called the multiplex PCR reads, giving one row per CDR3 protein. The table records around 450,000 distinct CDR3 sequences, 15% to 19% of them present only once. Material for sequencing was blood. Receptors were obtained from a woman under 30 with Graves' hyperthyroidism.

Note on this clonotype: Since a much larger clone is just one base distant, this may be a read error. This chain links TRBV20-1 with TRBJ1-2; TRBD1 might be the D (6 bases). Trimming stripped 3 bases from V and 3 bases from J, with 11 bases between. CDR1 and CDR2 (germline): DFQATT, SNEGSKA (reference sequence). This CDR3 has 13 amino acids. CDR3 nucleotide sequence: TGCAGTGCTAGGGACAGAGTCCACTATGGCTACACCTTC. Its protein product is CSARDRVHYGYTF.

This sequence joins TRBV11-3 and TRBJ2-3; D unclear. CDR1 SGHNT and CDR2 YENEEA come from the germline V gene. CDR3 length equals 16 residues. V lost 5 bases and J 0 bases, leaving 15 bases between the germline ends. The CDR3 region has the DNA TGTGCCAGCAGCCGCGGCCCCTCTACTAGCACAGATACGCAGTATTTT. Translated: CASSRGPSTSTDTQYF.

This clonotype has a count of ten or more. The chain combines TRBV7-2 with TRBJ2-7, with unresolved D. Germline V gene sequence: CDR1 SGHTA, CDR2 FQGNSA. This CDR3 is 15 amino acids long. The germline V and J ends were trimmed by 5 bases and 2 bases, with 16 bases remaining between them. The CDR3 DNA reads TGTGCCAGCAGCGTGAACAGAGCAAGCCCCTACGAGCAGTACTTC. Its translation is CASSVNRASPYEQYF.

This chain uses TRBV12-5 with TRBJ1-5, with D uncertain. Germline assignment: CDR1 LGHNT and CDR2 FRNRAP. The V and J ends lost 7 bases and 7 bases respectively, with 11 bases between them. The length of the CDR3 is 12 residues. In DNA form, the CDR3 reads TGTGCTAGTGCCCCAGACGGCCAGCCCCAGCATTTT. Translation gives CASAPDGQPQHF.

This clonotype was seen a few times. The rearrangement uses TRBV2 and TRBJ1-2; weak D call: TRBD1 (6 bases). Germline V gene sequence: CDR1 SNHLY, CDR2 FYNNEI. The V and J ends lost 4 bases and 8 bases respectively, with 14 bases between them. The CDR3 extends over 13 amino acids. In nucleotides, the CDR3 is TGTGCCAGCAGTGGGATTCAGGGGTACGGCTACACCTTC. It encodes CASSGIQGYGYTF.

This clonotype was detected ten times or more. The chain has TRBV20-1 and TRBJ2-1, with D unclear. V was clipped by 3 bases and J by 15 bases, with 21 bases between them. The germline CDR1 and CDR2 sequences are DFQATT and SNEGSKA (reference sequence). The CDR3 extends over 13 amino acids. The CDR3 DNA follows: TGCAGTGCTAGGGATGATGGTAGCCTACATTGGTTCTTC. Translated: CSARDDGSLHWFF.

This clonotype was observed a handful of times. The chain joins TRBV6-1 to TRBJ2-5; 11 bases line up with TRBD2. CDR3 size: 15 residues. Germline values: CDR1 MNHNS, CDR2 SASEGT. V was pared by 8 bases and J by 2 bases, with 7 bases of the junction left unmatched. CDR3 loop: CASGGLAGGQETQYF. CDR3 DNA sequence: TGTGCCAGCGGAGGGCTAGCGGGGGGTCAAGAGACCCAGTACTTC.

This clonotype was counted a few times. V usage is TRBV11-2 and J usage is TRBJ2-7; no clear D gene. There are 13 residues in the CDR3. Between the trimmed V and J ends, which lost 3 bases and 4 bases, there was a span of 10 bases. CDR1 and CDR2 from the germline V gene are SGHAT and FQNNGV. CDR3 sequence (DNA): TGTGCCAGCAGCTTCTTTACCGGATACGAGCAGTACTTC. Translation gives CASSFFTGYEQYF.

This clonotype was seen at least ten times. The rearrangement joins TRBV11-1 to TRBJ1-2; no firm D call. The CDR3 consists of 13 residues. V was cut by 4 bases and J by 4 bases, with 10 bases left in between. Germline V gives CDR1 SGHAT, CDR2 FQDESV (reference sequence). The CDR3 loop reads CASSSRDSYGYTF. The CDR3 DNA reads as TGTGCCAGCAGCTCCCGGGATAGCTATGGCTACACCTTC.

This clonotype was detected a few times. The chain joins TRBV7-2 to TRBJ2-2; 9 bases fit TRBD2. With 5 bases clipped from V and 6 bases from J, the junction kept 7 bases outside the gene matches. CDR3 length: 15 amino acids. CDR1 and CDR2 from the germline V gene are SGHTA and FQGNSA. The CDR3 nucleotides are TGTGCCAGCAGCAAAACCGGGACTAGCTCCGGGGAGCTGTTTTTT. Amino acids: CASSKTGTSSGELFF.

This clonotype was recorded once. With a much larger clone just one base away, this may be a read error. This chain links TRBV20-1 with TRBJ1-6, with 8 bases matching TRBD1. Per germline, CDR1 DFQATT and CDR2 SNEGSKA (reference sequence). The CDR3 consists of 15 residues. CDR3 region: CNARDRGGWDSPLHF. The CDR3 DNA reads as TGCAATGCTAGAGACAGGGGAGGTTGGGATTCACCCCTCCACTTT.

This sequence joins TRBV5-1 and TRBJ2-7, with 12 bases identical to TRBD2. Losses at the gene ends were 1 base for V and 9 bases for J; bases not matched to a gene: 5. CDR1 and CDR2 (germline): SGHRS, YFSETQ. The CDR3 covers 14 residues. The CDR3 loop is CASSLTSGRSLQYF. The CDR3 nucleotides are TGCGCCAGCAGCTTGACTAGCGGGAGGTCGTTGCAGTACTTC.

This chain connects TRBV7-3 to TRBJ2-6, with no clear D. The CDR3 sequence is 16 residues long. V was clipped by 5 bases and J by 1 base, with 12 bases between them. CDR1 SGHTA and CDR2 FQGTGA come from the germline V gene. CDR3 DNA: TGTGCCAGCAGCACCCACAGAGTGTCTGGGGCCAACGTCCTGACTTTC. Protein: CASSTHRVSGANVLTF.

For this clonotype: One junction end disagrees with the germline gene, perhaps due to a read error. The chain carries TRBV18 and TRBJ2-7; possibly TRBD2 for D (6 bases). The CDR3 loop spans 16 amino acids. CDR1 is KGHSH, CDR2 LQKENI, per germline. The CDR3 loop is CTSSPSQVGGHYEQYF. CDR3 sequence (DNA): TGTACCAGCTCACCATCTCAGGTGGGAGGACACTACGAGCAGTACTTC.

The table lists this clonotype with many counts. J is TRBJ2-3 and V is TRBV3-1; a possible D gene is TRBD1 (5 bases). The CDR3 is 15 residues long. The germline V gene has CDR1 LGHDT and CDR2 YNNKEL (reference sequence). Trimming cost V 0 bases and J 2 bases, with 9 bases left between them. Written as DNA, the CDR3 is TGTGCCAGCAGCCAAGACAGGGTCCCCACAGATACGCAGTATTTT. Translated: CASSQDRVPTDTQYF.

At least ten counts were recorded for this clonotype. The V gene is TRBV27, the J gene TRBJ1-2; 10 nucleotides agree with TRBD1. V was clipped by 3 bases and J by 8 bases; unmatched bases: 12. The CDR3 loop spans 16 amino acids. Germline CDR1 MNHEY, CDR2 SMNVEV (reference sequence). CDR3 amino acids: CASSFLAGTGEGGYTF. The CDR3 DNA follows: TGTGCCAGCAGTTTTTTGGCCGGGACAGGGGAAGGAGGCTACACCTTC.

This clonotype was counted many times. The CDR3 coding sequence is TGTGCCAGCAGCCCCTTCTGGGGGACCTACGAGCAGTACTTC. This gives the protein CASSPFWGTYEQYF. The V call is TRBV28, the J call TRBJ2-7; D assignment may be TRBD1 or TRBD2 (5 bases each). V was pared by 6 bases and J by 2 bases, with 14 bases between. Germline V gene lookup returns CDR1 MDHEN and CDR2 SYDVKM. The CDR3 consists of 14 residues.

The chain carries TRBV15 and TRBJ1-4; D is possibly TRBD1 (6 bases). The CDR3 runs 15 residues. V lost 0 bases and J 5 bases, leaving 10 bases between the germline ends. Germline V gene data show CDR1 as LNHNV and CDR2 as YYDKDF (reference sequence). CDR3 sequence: CATSRDAGGNEKLFF. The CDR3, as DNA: TGTGCCACCAGCAGAGATGCCGGGGGCAATGAAAAACTGTTTTTT.

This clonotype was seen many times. CDR3 DNA sequence: TGTGCCAGCAGCTTGGATGGACAGGGCTACAATGAGCAGTTCTTC. Translating gives CASSLDGQGYNEQFF. This chain links TRBV5-6 with TRBJ2-1; 8 nucleotides align to TRBD1. The CDR3 runs to 15 residues. Trimming at V came to 0 bases and at J to 3 bases, leaving 2 bases not matched to a gene. Germline lookup yields CDR1 SGHDT and CDR2 YYEEEE.

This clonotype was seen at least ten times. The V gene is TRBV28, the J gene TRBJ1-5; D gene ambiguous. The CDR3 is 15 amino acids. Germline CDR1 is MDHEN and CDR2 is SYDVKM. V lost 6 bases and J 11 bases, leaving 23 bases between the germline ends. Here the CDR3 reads CASRAPTDLVLAQHF. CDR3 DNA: TGTGCCAGCAGGGCGCCGACGGATTTGGTTTTAGCCCAGCATTTT.

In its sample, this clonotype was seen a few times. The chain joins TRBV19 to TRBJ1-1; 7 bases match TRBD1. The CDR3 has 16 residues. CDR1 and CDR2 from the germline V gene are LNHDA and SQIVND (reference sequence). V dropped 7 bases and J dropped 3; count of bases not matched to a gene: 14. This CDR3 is CASILRRGRRDTEAFF. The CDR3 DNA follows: TGTGCCAGTATCCTAAGGAGGGGGCGCCGGGACACTGAAGCTTTCTTT.